This TCR beta chain was observed in a study of CD8 T cells in Susac syndrome. Across the study: Susac syndrome patients were untreated, on corticosteroids with some adding intravenous immunoglobulin, or on intravenous immunoglobulin only.

The authors carried out high-throughput sequencing of TCR beta. They applied it to CD8+ and CD4+ T cells obtained from blood. Germline CDR1 SGHAT, CDR2 FQNNGV. V was clipped by 5 bases and J by 2 bases; unmatched bases: 14. The CDR3 runs 17 residues. RNA amounts of roughly 0.45 to 1 ug underwent reverse transcription with random hexamers. TCRdb used MiXCR to reprocess the immunoSEQ multiplex PCR reads, holding one entry per CDR3 protein. The table records about 190,000 distinct CDR3 sequences, about 94% of them present only once. Material for sequencing was CD4+ T cells from PBMCs. The J gene is TRBJ2-7, the V gene TRBV11-2, with 8 bases identical to TRBD1. The TCR originated in a human donor with Susac syndrome. The CDR3 nucleotides read TGTGCCAGCAGCCCTAGAAGGGGACAGGATGGGGCCTACGAGCAGTACTTC. Its protein product is CASSPRRGQDGAYEQYF.